Listed below are T cell receptor beta chains from one sample, sequenced in a study of blood T cell repertoires in COVID-19. Produced via immunoSEQ multiplex PCR; TCRdb's table is partial and in-frame only. The table includes fewer than 200,000 clones, about 88% detected once. Sequenced: peripheral blood. These receptors all stem from a man over 45 who had recovered from COVID-19. Each CDR3 is given with its conserved first and last residue. The D gene is left open where the match is weak. Clone sizes are given selectively: once, few, many, or a class where the clone is expanded.

j_gene	v_gene	len	d_gene	abundance	CDR3aa	CDR3nt
TRBJ2-2	TRBV12-1	19	.	.	CASSFAPPAGGRNTGELFF	TGTGCCAGCAGCTTTGCGCCCCCAGCGGGGGGGCGTAACACCGGGGAGCTGTTTTTT
TRBJ2-5	TRBV6-5	16	TRBD2	.	CASSYRLAGDQETQYF	TGTGCCAGCAGTTACCGGCTAGCGGGAGACCAAGAGACCCAGTACTTC
TRBJ1-2	TRBV28	14	.	.	CASSFSGGLYGYTF	TGTGCCAGCAGTTTTTCAGGAGGACTCTATGGCTACACCTTC
TRBJ2-3	TRBV4-3	16	TRBD2	.	CASSQETGGRTDTQYF	TGCGCCAGCAGCCAAGAAACGGGGGGGCGCACAGATACGCAGTATTTT
TRBJ1-1	TRBV6-5	15	TRBD1	.	CASKEQGAFDTEAFF	TGTGCCAGCAAGGAACAGGGGGCATTCGACACTGAAGCTTTCTTT
TRBJ2-5	TRBV6-5	13	.	once	CASRVPGGETQYF	TGTGCCAGCAGGGTACCCGGGGGAGAGACCCAGTACTTC
TRBJ2-7	TRBV11-2	17	TRBD2	.	CASSYGTSGVSSYEQYF	TGTGCCAGCAGCTACGGGACTAGCGGGGTTAGCTCCTACGAGCAGTACTTC
TRBJ2-1	TRBV7-3	15	TRBD2	.	CASSSGLAGRDEQFF	TGTGCCAGCAGCTCGGGACTAGCGGGACGGGATGAGCAGTTCTTC
TRBJ1-2	TRBV9	15	TRBD1	once	CASSVPGQGAEGYTF	TGTGCCAGCAGCGTTCCGGGACAGGGGGCGGAAGGCTACACCTTC
TRBJ2-2	TRBV5-1	15	.	.	CASSSEIDGTGELFF	TGCGCCAGCAGCTCTGAGATCGACGGGACCGGGGAGCTGTTTTTT
TRBJ2-1	TRBV7-8	15	.	.	CASSRAGQTYNEQFF	TGTGCCAGCAGCCGAGCGGGACAGACCTACAATGAGCAGTTCTTC
TRBJ2-5	TRBV11-1	14	TRBD1	.	CASSPDRAQETQYF	TGTGCCAGCAGTCCAGACAGGGCCCAAGAGACCCAGTACTTC
TRBJ2-1	TRBV6-2/TRBV6-3	21	TRBD2	.	CASSDPEVPAWTSGLYNEQFF	TGTGCCAGCAGCGATCCGGAGGTGCCAGCTTGGACTAGCGGGCTTTACAATGAGCAGTTCTTC
TRBJ1-2	TRBV19	13	TRBD1	.	CASSIQGGGGYTF	TGTGCCAGTAGTATACAGGGGGGTGGAGGCTACACCTTC
TRBJ1-6	TRBV9	17	.	.	CASSAEPADSYNSPLHF	TGTGCCAGCAGCGCCGAGCCCGCGGACTCCTATAATTCACCCCTCCACTTT
TRBJ2-3	TRBV24-1	15	TRBD2	.	CATSIGGGYTDTQYF	TGTGCCACCAGTATCGGGGGGGGCTACACAGATACGCAGTATTTT
TRBJ1-2	TRBV5-1	13	.	.	CASSLGQGDGYTF	TGCGCCAGCAGCTTGGGGCAGGGCGATGGCTACACCTTC
TRBJ1-5	TRBV6-5	13	.	.	CASSYGGGMPQHF	TGTGCCAGCAGTTACGGGGGGGGCATGCCCCAGCATTTT
TRBJ1-4	TRBV30	16	TRBD1	.	CAWSGGAGGSNEKLFF	TGTGCCTGGAGTGGGGGGGCAGGGGGATCTAATGAAAAACTGTTTTTT
TRBJ2-5	TRBV18	18	TRBD2	.	CASSPSVLAVQGGETQYF	TGTGCCAGCTCACCGTCTGTGCTAGCGGTCCAGGGAGGAGAGACCCAGTACTTC
TRBJ2-2	TRBV7-3	14	.	.	CASSQLGSAGELFF	TGTGCCAGCAGCCAACTCGGGAGTGCCGGGGAGCTGTTTTTT
TRBJ1-5	TRBV18	18	TRBD1	.	CASSPTPPTGLGNQPQHF	TGTGCCAGCTCACCAACCCCCCCGACAGGGTTGGGCAATCAGCCCCAGCATTTT
TRBJ2-1	TRBV5-1	16	TRBD2	.	CASSLLAGATYNEQFF	TGCGCCAGCAGCCTATTAGCGGGAGCTACCTACAATGAGCAGTTCTTC
TRBJ2-4	TRBV28	15	TRBD1	.	CASSSPGTGRNIQYF	TGTGCCAGCAGTTCTCCCGGGACAGGGAGAAACATTCAGTACTTC
TRBJ2-7	TRBV19	15	TRBD1	few	CASSIGQGVVYEQYF	TGTGCCAGTAGTATTGGACAGGGAGTCGTCTACGAGCAGTACTTC
TRBJ2-7	TRBV29-1	13	.	.	CSVGDGSSYEQYF	TGCAGCGTTGGGGACGGGAGCTCCTACGAGCAGTACTTC
TRBJ2-2	TRBV7-3	14	TRBD1	.	CASDPTGATGELFF	TGTGCCAGCGATCCCACAGGGGCCACCGGGGAGCTGTTTTTT
TRBJ2-3	TRBV2	15	TRBD2	.	CASRETSGGRDTQYF	TGTGCCAGCAGGGAGACTAGCGGGGGGCGAGATACGCAGTATTTT
TRBJ2-1	TRBV25-1	13	.	.	CASTGLGGGEQFF	TGTGCCAGCACGGGACTGGGAGGGGGTGAGCAGTTCTTC
TRBJ2-7	TRBV6-5	14	.	once	CASSREKTGTEQYF	TGTGCCAGCAGTCGAGAGAAAACCGGGACAGAGCAGTACTTC
TRBJ2-7	TRBV7-3	15	.	.	CASSSRRDMNYEQYF	TGTGCCAGCAGTTCAAGACGGGACATGAACTACGAGCAGTACTTC
TRBJ1-5	TRBV24-1	15	.	once	CATSDSAGDGRPQHF	TGTGCCACCAGTGACTCCGCAGGGGACGGACGGCCCCAGCATTTT
TRBJ2-3	TRBV19	12	TRBD1	.	CASSSGGDTQYF	TGTGCCAGTAGTTCAGGGGGAGATACGCAGTATTTT
TRBJ2-7	TRBV12-3/TRBV12-4	13	.	.	CASSLGGHVKQYF	TGTGCCAGCAGTTTAGGGGGCCACGTCAAGCAGTACTTC
TRBJ1-3	TRBV6-6	15	TRBD1	.	CASSTQGGSGNTIYF	TGTGCCAGCAGTACCCAGGGGGGAAGTGGAAACACCATATATTTT
TRBJ1-2	TRBV11-2	15	TRBD1	.	CASSPRDRGRYGYTF	TGTGCCAGCAGCCCGCGGGACAGGGGACGCTATGGCTACACCTTC
TRBJ1-1	TRBV11-2	16	.	few	CASSLVMGQVNTEAFF	TGTGCCAGCAGCTTAGTGATGGGGCAGGTGAACACTGAAGCTTTCTTT
TRBJ2-2	TRBV7-8	15	TRBD2	.	CASSSLAGDTGELFF	TGTGCCAGCAGCTCCCTAGCGGGAGACACCGGGGAGCTGTTTTTT
TRBJ2-5	TRBV9	13	.	.	CASSVQGLGPQYF	TGTGCCAGCAGCGTGCAGGGTCTGGGGCCCCAGTACTTC
TRBJ2-1	TRBV11-2	15	TRBD2	.	CASSSTGTSGGEQFF	TGTGCCAGCAGCTCGACCGGGACTAGCGGGGGTGAGCAGTTCTTC
TRBJ2-2	TRBV5-1	17	TRBD1	.	CASSLSAGGASTGELFF	TGCGCCAGCAGCTTGTCGGCAGGGGGCGCGAGCACCGGGGAGCTGTTTTTT
TRBJ2-3	TRBV25-1	15	TRBD1	.	CASRRGQGAPDTQYF	TGTGCCAGCAGGAGGGGACAGGGGGCCCCAGATACGCAGTATTTT
TRBJ1-2	TRBV6-2/TRBV6-3	14	.	.	CASSYSEGIYGYTF	TGTGCCAGCAGTTACTCTGAGGGCATCTATGGCTACACCTTC
TRBJ1-4	TRBV1	16	.	.	CTSSQPHREEAAKLFF	TGCACCAGCAGCCAACCCCACAGGGAAGAGGCGGCAAAACTGTTTTTT
TRBJ2-7	TRBV12-3/TRBV12-4	12	TRBD1	.	CASSRQGYEQYF	TGTGCCAGCAGTCGACAGGGCTACGAGCAGTACTTC
TRBJ2-1	TRBV27	15	.	.	CASSVDSSSYNEQFF	TGTGCCAGCAGTGTAGACTCCAGCTCCTACAATGAGCAGTTCTTC
TRBJ2-7	TRBV29-1	14	.	.	CSVEDRGALGEQYF	TGCAGCGTTGAAGATCGGGGGGCTTTGGGCGAGCAGTACTTC
TRBJ1-2	TRBV7-9	13	.	.	CASRADTNYGYTF	TGTGCCAGCAGGGCGGACACTAACTATGGCTACACCTTC